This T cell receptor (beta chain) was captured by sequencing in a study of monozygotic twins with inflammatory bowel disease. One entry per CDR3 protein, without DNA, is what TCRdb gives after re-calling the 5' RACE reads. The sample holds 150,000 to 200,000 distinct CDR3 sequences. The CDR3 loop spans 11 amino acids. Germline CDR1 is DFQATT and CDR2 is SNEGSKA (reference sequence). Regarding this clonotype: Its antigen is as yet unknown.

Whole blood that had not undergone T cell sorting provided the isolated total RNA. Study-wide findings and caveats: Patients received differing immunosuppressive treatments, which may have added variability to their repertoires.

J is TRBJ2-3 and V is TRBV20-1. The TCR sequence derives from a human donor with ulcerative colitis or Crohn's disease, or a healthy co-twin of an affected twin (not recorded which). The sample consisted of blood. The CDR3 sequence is CSAPVTDTQYF.